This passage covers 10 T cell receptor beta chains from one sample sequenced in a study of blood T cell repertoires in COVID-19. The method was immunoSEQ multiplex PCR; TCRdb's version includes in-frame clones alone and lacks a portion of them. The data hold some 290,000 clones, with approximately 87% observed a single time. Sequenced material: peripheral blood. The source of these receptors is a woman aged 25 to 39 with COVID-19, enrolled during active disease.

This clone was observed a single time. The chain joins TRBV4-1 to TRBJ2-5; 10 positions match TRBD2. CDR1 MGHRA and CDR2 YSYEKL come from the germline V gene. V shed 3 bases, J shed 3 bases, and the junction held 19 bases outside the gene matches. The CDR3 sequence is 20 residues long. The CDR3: CASSHQVPSSGGGAEETQYF. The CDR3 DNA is TGCGCCAGCAGCCACCAGGTTCCGTCTAGCGGGGGTGGGGCGGAAGAGACCCAGTACTTC.

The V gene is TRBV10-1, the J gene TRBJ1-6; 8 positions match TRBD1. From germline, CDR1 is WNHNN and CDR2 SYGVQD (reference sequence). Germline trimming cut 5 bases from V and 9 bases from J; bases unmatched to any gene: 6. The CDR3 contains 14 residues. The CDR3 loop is CASSQTGDGSPLHF. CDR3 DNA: TGCGCCAGCAGTCAGACAGGGGACGGTTCACCCCTCCACTTT.

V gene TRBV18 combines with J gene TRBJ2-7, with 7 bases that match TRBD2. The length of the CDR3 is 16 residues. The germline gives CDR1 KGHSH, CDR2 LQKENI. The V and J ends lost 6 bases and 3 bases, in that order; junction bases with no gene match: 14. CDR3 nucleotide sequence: TGTGCCAGCTCGCCGGCTAGCGGCCCGTGGGGCTACGAGCAGTACTTC. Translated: CASSPASGPWGYEQYF.

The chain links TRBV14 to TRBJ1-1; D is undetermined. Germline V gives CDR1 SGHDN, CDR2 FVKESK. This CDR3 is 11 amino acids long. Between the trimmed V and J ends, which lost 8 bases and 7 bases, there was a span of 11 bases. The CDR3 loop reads CASPREGEAFF. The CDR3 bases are TGTGCCAGCCCTCGGGAGGGTGAAGCTTTCTTT.

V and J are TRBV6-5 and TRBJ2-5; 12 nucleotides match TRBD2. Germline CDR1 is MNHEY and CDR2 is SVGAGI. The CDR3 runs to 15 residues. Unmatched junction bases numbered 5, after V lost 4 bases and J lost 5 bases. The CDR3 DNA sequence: TGTGCCAGCAGTTCCACTAGCGGGGGGAGGGAGACCCAGTACTTC. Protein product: CASSSTSGGRETQYF.

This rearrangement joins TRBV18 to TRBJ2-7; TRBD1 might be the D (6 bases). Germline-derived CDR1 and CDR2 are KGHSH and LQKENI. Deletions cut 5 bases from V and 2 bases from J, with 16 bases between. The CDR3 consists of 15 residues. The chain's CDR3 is CASSGTRGITYEQYF. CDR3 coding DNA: TGTGCCAGCTCAGGGACGAGGGGGATCACCTACGAGCAGTACTTC.

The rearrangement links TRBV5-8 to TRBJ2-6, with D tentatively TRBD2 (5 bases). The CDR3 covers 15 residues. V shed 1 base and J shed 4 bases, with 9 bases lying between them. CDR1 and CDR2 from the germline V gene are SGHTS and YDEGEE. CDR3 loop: CASSLKTNGANVLTF. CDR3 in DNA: TGTGCCAGCAGCTTGAAGACTAACGGGGCCAACGTCCTGACTTTC.

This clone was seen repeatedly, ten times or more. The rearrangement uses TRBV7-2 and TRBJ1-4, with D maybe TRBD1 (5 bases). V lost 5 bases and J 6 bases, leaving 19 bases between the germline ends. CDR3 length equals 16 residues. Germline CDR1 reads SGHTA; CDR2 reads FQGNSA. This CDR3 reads CASSPRAGKSYEKLFF. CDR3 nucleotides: TGTGCCAGCAGCCCCAGGGCAGGGAAGAGTTATGAAAAACTGTTTTTT. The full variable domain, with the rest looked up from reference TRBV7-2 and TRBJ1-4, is GAGVSQSPSNKVTEKGKDVELRCDPISGHTALYWYRQSLGQGLEFLIYFQGNSAPDKSGLPSDRFSAERTGGSVSTLTIQRTQQEDSAVYLCASSPRAGKSYEKLFFGSGTQLSVL.

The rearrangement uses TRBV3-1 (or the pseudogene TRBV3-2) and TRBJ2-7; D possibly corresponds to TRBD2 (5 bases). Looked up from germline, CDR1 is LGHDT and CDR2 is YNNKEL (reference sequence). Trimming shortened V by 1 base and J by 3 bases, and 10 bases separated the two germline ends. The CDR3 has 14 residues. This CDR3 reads CASSQGGKGYEQYF. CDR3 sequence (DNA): TGTGCCAGCAGCCAAGGAGGGAAGGGCTACGAGCAGTACTTC.

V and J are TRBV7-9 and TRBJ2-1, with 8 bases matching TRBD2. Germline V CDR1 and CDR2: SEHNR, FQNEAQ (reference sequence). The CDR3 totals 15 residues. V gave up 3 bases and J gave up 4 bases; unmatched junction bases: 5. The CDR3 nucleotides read TGTGCCAGCAGCTTCGTACGGGAGGGGTACAATGAGCAGTTCTTC. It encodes CASSFVREGYNEQFF.